The T cell receptor beta chain described here comes from a study of glioma-infiltrating T cells after dendritic cell vaccination. Turning to the study itself: Samples are from glioblastoma patients in Phase I and II dendritic cell vaccine trials. Patients received autologous tumor lysate-pulsed dendritic cell vaccination between the early 2000s and the early 2010s. At biweekly intervals, patients got three intradermal dendritic cell vaccine injections.

This table comes from immunoSEQ multiplex PCR, and its TCRdb copy is limited to in-frame clones, with some not included. The sample shows tens of thousands of clones, 80% to 90% of them seen only once. The junction had 9 bases not matched to a gene; V was cut back by 3 bases and J by 6 bases. The CDR3 has 15 residues. Looked up from germline, CDR1 is MNHNS and CDR2 is SASEGT. Time point described: after dendritic cell vaccination, including at tumor progression/relapse. The clonotype originates from a human donor with glioblastoma. The sample here was blood, taken after dendritic cell vaccination. V gene TRBV6-1 combines with J gene TRBJ2-5; the match to TRBD2 covers 8 bases. CDR3 protein: CASSEVSGSIKTQYF. CDR3 DNA: TGTGCCAGCAGTGAGGTCAGCGGGAGTATAAAGACCCAGTACTTC.